The clone carrying this T cell receptor (beta chain) was detected only a few times. Its antigen is not identified. Authors of the study amplified TCR beta CDR3 regions from RNA transcripts. First-round RT-PCR of the TCR CDR3 relied on the HTBI primer set. TCRdb processed the multiplex PCR reads anew with MiXCR; each CDR3 protein has one entry. The table lists some 600,000 distinct CDR3 sequences, more than 45% of them singletons. This CDR3 is built from 14 residues. The V and J ends lost 4 bases and 1 base respectively, with 11 bases between them. Germline V gene sequence: CDR1 SGDLS, CDR2 YYNGEE. This sample stems from a study of T cells in Graves' hyperthyroidism and ophthalmopathy. Newly diagnosed patients aged 18 to 65 had hyperthyroidism of under 2 months' duration. Orbital computed tomography, thyroid ultrasound, serum thyroxine and TRAb, and clinical symptoms together informed the diagnoses. The study's findings and limits: Onset of ophthalmopathy came a median approximately 6.5 months after the model predicted it. Ophthalmopathy stood apart from stable hyperthyroidism in a 13 V-J model.

The rearrangement links TRBV9 to TRBJ1-2; TRBD1 is a possible D gene (6 bases). The sequenced sample consisted of peripheral blood or thyroid tissue (not recorded which). The receptor comes from a woman between 18 and 29 years old with Graves' hyperthyroidism. The CDR3 is CASSTGQLNYGYTF. DNA of the CDR3: TGTGCCAGCAGCACCGGACAGCTTAACTATGGCTACACCTTC.